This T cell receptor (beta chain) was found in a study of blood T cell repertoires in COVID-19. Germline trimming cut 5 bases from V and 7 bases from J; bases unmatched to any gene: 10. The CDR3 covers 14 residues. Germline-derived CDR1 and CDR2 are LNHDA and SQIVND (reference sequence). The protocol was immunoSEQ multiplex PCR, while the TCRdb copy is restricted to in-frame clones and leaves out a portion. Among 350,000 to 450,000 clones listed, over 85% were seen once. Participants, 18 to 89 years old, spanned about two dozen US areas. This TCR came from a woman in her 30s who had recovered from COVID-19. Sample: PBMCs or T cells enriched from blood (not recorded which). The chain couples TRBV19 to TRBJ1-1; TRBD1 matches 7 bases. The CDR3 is CASSFKGANYEAFF. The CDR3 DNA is TGTGCCAGTAGTTTCAAGGGGGCCAACTATGAAGCTTTCTTT.